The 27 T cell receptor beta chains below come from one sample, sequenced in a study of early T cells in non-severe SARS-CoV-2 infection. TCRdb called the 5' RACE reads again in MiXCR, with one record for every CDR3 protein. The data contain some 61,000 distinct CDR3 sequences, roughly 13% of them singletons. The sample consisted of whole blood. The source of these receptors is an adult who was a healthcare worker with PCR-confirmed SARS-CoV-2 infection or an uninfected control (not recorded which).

The CDR3 region has the DNA TGTGCCAGCAGCGAGAGGTCCGGGACTAGCGGGAGGGCCCCAGATACGCAGTATTTT. Its translation: CASSERSGTSGRAPDTQYF. This chain connects TRBV11-3 to TRBJ2-3, with 16 bases matching TRBD2. The trim removed 5 bases at V and 4 bases at J, leaving 12 bases unmatched. The CDR3 extends over 19 amino acids. Germline V CDR1 and CDR2: SGHNT, YENEEA.

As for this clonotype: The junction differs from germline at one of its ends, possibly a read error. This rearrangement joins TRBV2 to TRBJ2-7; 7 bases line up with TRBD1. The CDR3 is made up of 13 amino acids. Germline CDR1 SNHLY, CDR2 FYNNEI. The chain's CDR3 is CAIDRDRVYGQYF. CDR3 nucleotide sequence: TGTGCCATCGACAGGGACCGCGTTTACGGGCAGTACTTC.

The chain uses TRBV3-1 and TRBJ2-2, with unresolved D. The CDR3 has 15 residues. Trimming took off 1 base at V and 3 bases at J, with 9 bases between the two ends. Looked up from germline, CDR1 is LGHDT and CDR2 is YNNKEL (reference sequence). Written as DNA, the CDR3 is TGTGCCAGCAGCCAAGGGAACTCAGACACCGGGGAGCTGTTTTTT. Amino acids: CASSQGNSDTGELFF.

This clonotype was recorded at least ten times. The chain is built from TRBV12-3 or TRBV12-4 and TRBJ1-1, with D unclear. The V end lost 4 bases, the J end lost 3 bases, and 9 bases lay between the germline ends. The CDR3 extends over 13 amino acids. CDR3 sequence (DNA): TGTGCCAGCAGTTCTCTTCTCGACACTGAAGCTTTCTTT. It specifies CASSSLLDTEAFF.

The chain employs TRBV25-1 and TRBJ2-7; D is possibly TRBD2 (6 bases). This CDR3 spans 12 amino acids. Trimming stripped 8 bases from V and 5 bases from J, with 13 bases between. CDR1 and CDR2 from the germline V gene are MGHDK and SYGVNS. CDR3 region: CASRDSPHEQYF. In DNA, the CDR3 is TGTGCCAGCCGGGACTCTCCCCACGAGCAGTACTTC.

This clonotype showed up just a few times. CDR3 DNA sequence: TGCAGTGCTAGAGTACGGGACACGTCCTACGAGCAGTACTTC. The encoded protein is CSARVRDTSYEQYF. V gene TRBV20-1 combines with J gene TRBJ2-7; possible D gene TRBD1, 6 bases. CDR3 size: 14 residues. Germline loops: CDR1 DFQATT, CDR2 SNEGSKA (reference sequence). The V and J ends lost 1 base and 1 base respectively, with 11 bases between them.

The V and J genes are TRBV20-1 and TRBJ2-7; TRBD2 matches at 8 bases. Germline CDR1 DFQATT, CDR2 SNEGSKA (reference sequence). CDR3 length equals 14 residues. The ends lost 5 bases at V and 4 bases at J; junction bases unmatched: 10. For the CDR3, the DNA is TGCAGTGCTGGAGGACCAGCGGGAGTTTACGAGCAGTACTTC. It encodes CSAGGPAGVYEQYF.

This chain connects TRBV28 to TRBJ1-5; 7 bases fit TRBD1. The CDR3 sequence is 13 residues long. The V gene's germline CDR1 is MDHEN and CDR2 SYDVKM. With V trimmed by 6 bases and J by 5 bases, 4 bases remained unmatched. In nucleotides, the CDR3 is TGTGCCAGCAGCCTAACAGGGGATCAGCCCCAGCATTTT. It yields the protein CASSLTGDQPQHF.

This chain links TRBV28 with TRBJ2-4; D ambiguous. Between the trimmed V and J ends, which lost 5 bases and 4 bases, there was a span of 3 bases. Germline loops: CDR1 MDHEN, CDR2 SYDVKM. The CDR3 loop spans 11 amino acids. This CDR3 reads CASSPKNIQYF. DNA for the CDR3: TGTGCCAGCAGTCCAAAAAACATTCAGTACTTC. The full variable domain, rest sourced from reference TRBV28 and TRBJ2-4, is DVKVTQSSRYLVKRTGEKVFLECVQDMDHENMFWYRQDPGLGLRLIYFSYDVKMKEKGDIPEGYSVSREKKERFSLILESASTNQTSMYLCASSPKNIQYFGAGTRLSVL.

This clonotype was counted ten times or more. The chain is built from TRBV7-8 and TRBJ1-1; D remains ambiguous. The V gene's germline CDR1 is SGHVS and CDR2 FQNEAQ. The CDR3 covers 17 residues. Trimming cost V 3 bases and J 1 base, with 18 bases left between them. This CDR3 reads CASSFNHELGRNTEAFF. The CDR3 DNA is TGTGCCAGCAGCTTTAACCATGAGTTGGGGAGGAACACTGAAGCTTTCTTT.

The CDR3 DNA follows: TGTGCCATCACCAGGGACAGGGGAAGCTACGAGCAGTACTTC. Amino acids: CAITRDRGSYEQYF. The V call is TRBV10-3, the J call TRBJ2-7; TRBD1 aligns across 10 bases. The CDR3 runs to 14 residues. V gave up 7 bases and J gave up 3 bases; unmatched junction bases: 6. Germline-derived CDR1 and CDR2 are ENHRY and SYGVKD.

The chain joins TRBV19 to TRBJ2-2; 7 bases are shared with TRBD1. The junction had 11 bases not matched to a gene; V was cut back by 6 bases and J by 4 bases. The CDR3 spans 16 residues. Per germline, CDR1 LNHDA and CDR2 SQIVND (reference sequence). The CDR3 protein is CASRKWTGDLTGELFF. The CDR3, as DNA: TGTGCCAGTAGGAAATGGACAGGAGACCTCACCGGGGAGCTGTTTTTT.

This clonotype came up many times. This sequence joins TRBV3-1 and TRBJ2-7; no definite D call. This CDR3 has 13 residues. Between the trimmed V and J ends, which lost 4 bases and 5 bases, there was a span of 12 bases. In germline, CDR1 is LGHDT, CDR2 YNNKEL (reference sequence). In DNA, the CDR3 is TGTGCCAGCAGCCGCCGGGCGGTTGACGAGCAGTACTTC. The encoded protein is CASSRRAVDEQYF.

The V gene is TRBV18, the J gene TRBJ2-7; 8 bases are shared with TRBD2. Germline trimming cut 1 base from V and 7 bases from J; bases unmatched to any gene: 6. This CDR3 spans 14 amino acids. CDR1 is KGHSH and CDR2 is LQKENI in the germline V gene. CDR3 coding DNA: TGTGCCAGCTCACCACAAGGACTAGCTGGGGAGCAGTACTTC. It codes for CASSPQGLAGEQYF.

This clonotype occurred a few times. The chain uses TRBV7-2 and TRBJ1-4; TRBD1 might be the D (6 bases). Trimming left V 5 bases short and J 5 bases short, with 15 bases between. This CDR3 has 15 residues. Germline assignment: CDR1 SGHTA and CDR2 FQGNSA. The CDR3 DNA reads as TGTGCCAGCAGCCTAATGAAGGGGGGGAATGAAAAACTGTTTTTT. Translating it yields CASSLMKGGNEKLFF.

The CDR3 protein is CASSFGVADTQYF. CDR3 in DNA: TGTGCCAGCAGCTTCGGCGTCGCAGATACGCAGTATTTT. The gene calls are TRBV7-2 and TRBJ2-3; D not certain. The CDR3 extends over 13 amino acids. V dropped 3 bases and J dropped 4 bases, with 8 bases sitting between them. Germline V lookup: CDR1 SGHTA, CDR2 FQGNSA. Complete variable domain (other parts from reference TRBV7-2 and TRBJ2-3): GAGVSQSPSNKVTEKGKDVELRCDPISGHTALYWYRQSLGQGLEFLIYFQGNSAPDKSGLPSDRFSAERTGGSVSTLTIQRTQQEDSAVYLCASSFGVADTQYFGPGTRLTVL.

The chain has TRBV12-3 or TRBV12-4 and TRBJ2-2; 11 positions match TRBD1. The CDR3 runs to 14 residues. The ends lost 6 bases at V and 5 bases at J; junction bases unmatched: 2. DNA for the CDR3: TGTGCCAGCAGGGGGACAGGGGGTACCGGGGAGCTGTTTTTT. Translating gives CASRGTGGTGELFF.

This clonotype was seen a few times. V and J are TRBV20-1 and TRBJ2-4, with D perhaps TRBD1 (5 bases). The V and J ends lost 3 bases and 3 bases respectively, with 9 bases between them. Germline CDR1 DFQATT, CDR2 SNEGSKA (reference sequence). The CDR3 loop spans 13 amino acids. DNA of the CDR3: TGCAGTGCTAGTCTGGGGCGCAAAAACATTCAGTACTTC. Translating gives CSASLGRKNIQYF.

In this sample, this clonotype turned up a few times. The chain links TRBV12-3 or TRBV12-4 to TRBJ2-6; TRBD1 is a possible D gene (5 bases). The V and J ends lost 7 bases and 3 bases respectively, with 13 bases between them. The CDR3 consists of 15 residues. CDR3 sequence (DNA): TGTGCCAGCACCTCGCCCAGGGTTGGGGCCAACGTCCTGACTTTC. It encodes CASTSPRVGANVLTF.

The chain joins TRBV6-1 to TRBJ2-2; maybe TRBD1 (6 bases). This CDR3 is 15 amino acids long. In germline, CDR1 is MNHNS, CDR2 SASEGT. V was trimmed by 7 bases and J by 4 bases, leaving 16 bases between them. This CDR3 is CASTGGGHITGELFF. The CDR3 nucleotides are TGTGCCAGCACGGGTGGGGGACATATCACCGGGGAGCTGTTTTTT.

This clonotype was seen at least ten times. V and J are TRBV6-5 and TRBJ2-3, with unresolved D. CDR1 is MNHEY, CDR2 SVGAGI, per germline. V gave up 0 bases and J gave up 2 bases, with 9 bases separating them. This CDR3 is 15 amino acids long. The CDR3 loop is CASSYSGQPTDTQYF. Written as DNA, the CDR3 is TGTGCCAGCAGTTACTCTGGGCAGCCCACAGATACGCAGTATTTT.

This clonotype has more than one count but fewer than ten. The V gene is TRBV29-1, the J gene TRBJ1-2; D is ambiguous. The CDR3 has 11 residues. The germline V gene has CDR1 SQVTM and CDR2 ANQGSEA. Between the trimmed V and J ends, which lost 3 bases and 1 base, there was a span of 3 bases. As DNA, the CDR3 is TGCAGCGTTGACATTAACTATGGCTACACCTTC. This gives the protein CSVDINYGYTF.

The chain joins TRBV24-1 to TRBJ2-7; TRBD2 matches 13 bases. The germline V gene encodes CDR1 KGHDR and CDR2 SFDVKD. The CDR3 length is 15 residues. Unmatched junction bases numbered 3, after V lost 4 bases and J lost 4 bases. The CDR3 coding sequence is TGTGCCACCAGTGACCGGACTAGCGGGAGTTACGAGCAGTACTTC. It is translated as CATSDRTSGSYEQYF.

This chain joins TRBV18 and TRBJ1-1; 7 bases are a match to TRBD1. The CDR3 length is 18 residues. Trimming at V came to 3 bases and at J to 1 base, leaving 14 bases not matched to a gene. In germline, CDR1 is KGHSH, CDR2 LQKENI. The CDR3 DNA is TGTGCCAGCTCACCCCGGGCAGGGGGAGGGATAACGAACACTGAAGCTTTCTTT. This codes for CASSPRAGGGITNTEAFF. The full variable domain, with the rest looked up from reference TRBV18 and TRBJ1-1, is NAGVMQNPRHLVRRRGQEARLRCSPMKGHSHVYWYRQLPEEGLKFMVYLQKENIIDESGMPKERFSAEFPKEGPSILRIQQVVRGDSAAYFCASSPRAGGGITNTEAFFGQGTRLTVV.

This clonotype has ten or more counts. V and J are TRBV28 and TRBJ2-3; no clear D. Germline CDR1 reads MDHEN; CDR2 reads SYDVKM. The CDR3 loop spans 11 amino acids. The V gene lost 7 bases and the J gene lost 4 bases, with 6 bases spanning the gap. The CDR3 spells CASKESDTQYF. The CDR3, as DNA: TGTGCCAGCAAGGAGTCAGATACGCAGTATTTT.

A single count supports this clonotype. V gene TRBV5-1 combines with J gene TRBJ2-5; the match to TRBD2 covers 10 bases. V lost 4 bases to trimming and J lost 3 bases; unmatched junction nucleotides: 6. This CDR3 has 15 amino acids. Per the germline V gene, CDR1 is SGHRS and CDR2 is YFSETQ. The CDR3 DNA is TGCGCCAGCAGCCGAAGCGGACTAGCGGAAGAGACCCAGTACTTC. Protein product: CASSRSGLAEETQYF. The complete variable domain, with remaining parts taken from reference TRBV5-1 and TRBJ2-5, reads KAGVTQTPRYLIKTRGQQVTLSCSPISGHRSVSWYQQTPGQGLQFLFEYFSETQRNKGNFPGRFSGRQFSNSRSEMNVSTLELGDSALYLCASSRSGLAEETQYFGPGTRLLVL.

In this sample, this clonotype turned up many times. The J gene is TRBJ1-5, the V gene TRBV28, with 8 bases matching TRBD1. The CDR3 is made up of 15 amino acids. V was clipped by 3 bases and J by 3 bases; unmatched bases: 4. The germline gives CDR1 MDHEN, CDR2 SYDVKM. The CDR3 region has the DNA TGTGCCAGCAGTTTGCGGACAGGGCCCAATCAGCCCCAGCATTTT. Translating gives CASSLRTGPNQPQHF.